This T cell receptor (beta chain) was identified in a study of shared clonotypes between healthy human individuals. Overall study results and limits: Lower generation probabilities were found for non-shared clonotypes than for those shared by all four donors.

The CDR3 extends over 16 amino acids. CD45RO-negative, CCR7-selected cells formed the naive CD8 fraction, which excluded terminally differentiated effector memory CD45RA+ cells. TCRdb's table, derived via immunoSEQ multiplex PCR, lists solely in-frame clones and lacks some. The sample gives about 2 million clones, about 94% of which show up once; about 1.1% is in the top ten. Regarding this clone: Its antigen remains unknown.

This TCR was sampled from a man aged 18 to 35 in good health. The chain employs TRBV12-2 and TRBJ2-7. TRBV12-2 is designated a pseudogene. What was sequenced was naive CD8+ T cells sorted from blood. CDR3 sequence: CASRLPELRPSYEQYF. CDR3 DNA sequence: TGTGCAAGTCGCCTCCCGGAACTCCGACCTTCCTACGAGCAGTACTTC.